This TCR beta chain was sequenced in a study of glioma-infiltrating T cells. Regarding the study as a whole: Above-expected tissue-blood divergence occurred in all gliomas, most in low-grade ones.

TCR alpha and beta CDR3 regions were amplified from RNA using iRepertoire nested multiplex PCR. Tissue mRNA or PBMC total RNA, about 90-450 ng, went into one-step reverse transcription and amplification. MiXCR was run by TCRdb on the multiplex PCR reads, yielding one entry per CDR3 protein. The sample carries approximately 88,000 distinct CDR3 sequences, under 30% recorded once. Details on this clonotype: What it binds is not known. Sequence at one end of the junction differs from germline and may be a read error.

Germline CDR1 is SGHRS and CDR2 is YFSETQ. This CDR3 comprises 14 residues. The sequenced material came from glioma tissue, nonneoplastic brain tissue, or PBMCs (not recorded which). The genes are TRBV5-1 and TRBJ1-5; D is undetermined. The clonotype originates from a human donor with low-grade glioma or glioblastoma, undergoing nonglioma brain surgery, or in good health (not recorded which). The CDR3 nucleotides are TGTGCCAGCAGCCCGGCGTCTCGGGATCAGCCCCAGCATTTT. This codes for CASSPASRDQPQHF.